The rows below give T cell receptor beta chains drawn from one sample of a study of blood T cell repertoires in COVID-19. Sequencing was performed with immunoSEQ multiplex PCR; in TCRdb, only in-frame clones are kept and a portion is missing. Of approximately 440,000 clones in the sample, approximately 90% are singletons; the top ten hold roughly 13%. Sequencing was done on a sample of peripheral blood. Source of these receptors: a woman in her fifties or sixties with COVID-19, enrolled during active disease. Both conserved end residues are part of each CDR3. The D gene is left open where the match is weak. Size values are once, few and many counts, or a class for expanded clones, and some rows have none.

j_gene: TRBJ1-5
v_gene: TRBV6-5
d_gene: TRBD1
abundance: .
CDR3aa: CAIRGQPISNQPQHF
CDR3nt: TGTGCCATCCGGGGACAGCCGATTAGCAATCAGCCCCAGCATTTT

j_gene: TRBJ2-7
v_gene: TRBV23-1
d_gene: TRBD1
abundance: .
CDR3aa: CASSQLAGTGKTYEQYF
CDR3nt: TGCGCCAGCAGTCAACTGGCCGGGACAGGGAAGACCTACGAGCAGTACTTC

j_gene: TRBJ1-1
v_gene: TRBV7-2
d_gene: .
abundance: .
CDR3aa: CASSLGPSSTEAFF
CDR3nt: TGTGCCAGCAGCTTGGGGCCCAGCTCCACTGAAGCTTTCTTT

j_gene: TRBJ1-3
v_gene: TRBV18
d_gene: .
abundance: few
CDR3aa: CASSPSSGNTIYF
CDR3nt: TGTGCCAGCTCACCCAGCTCTGGAAACACCATATATTTT

j_gene: TRBJ2-7
v_gene: TRBV5-1
d_gene: .
abundance: .
CDR3aa: CASSSQEGTNEQYF
CDR3nt: TGCGCCAGCAGCTCCCAGGAGGGGACGAACGAGCAGTACTTC

j_gene: TRBJ1-3
v_gene: TRBV9
d_gene: TRBD1
abundance: .
CDR3aa: CASSAIPGQGLSGNTIYF
CDR3nt: TGTGCCAGCAGCGCCATACCGGGACAGGGCCTCTCTGGAAACACCATATATTTT

j_gene: TRBJ2-7
v_gene: TRBV10-2
d_gene: .
abundance: .
CDR3aa: CASRPGVAYEQYF
CDR3nt: TGCGCCAGCCGCCCCGGGGTGGCCTACGAGCAGTACTTC

j_gene: TRBJ1-2
v_gene: TRBV7-8
d_gene: .
abundance: .
CDR3aa: CASSFDGGVDYGYTF
CDR3nt: TGTGCCAGCAGCTTCGACGGGGGGGTTGACTATGGCTACACCTTC

j_gene: TRBJ1-2
v_gene: TRBV30
d_gene: .
abundance: few
CDR3aa: CACEEGFYGYTF
CDR3nt: TGTGCCTGCGAGGAGGGGTTCTATGGCTACACCTTC

j_gene: TRBJ2-3
v_gene: TRBV25-1
d_gene: TRBD2
abundance: .
CDR3aa: CASPGLAGGTDTQYF
CDR3nt: TGTGCCAGCCCCGGACTAGCGGGGGGCACAGATACGCAGTATTTT

j_gene: TRBJ2-3
v_gene: TRBV5-6
d_gene: .
abundance: once
CDR3aa: CASRNMRSTDTQYF
CDR3nt: TGTGCCAGCCGCAATATGCGAAGCACAGATACGCAGTATTTT

j_gene: TRBJ1-4
v_gene: TRBV6-5
d_gene: .
abundance: once
CDR3aa: CASRRGIDEKLFF
CDR3nt: TGTGCCAGCCGAAGGGGGATAGATGAAAAACTGTTTTTT

j_gene: TRBJ1-3
v_gene: TRBV19
d_gene: .
abundance: .
CDR3aa: CASGQISGNTIYF
CDR3nt: TGTGCCAGCGGACAGATCTCTGGAAACACCATATATTTT

j_gene: TRBJ1-5
v_gene: TRBV2
d_gene: .
abundance: .
CDR3aa: CASRRTVEPQHF
CDR3nt: TGTGCCAGCAGGAGGACAGTTGAGCCCCAGCATTTT

j_gene: TRBJ1-2
v_gene: TRBV10-2
d_gene: TRBD1
abundance: .
CDR3aa: CASSDWDRAGYTF
CDR3nt: TGCGCCAGCAGTGATTGGGACAGGGCTGGCTACACCTTC

j_gene: TRBJ1-1
v_gene: TRBV27
d_gene: TRBD1
abundance: once
CDR3aa: CASSLSSRGPEAFF
CDR3nt: TGTGCCAGCAGTTTATCGAGCAGGGGGCCTGAAGCTTTCTTT

j_gene: TRBJ2-7
v_gene: TRBV9
d_gene: TRBD2
abundance: .
CDR3aa: CASSVASGLYEQYF
CDR3nt: TGTGCCAGCAGCGTTGCTAGCGGTTTATACGAGCAGTACTTC

j_gene: TRBJ1-1
v_gene: TRBV3-1/TRBV3-2
d_gene: .
abundance: .
CDR3aa: CASSHGANTEAFF
CDR3nt: TGTGCCAGCAGCCACGGAGCGAACACTGAAGCTTTCTTT

j_gene: TRBJ1-5
v_gene: TRBV5-6
d_gene: .
abundance: .
CDR3aa: CASSLTGYSNQPQHF
CDR3nt: TGTGCCAGCAGCTTGACGGGTTATAGCAATCAGCCCCAGCATTTT

j_gene: TRBJ1-3
v_gene: TRBV27
d_gene: .
abundance: .
CDR3aa: CASSLAGGQWNTIYF
CDR3nt: TGTGCCAGCAGTTTGGCTGGGGGCCAGTGGAACACCATATATTTT

j_gene: TRBJ1-3
v_gene: TRBV6-5
d_gene: .
abundance: once
CDR3aa: CASSYSQDSGNTIYF
CDR3nt: TGTGCCAGCAGTTACTCACAGGACTCTGGAAACACCATATATTTT

j_gene: TRBJ2-4
v_gene: TRBV11-2
d_gene: TRBD1
abundance: .
CDR3aa: CASSLRGQENIQYF
CDR3nt: TGTGCCAGCAGCTTACGGGGACAGGAGAACATTCAGTACTTC

j_gene: TRBJ1-5
v_gene: TRBV14
d_gene: .
abundance: .
CDR3aa: CASSQGRNQPQHF
CDR3nt: TGTGCCAGCAGCCAAGGGCGCAATCAGCCCCAGCATTTT

j_gene: TRBJ1-1
v_gene: TRBV6-5
d_gene: .
abundance: .
CDR3aa: CASSTAENTEAFF
CDR3nt: TGTGCCAGCAGTACGGCGGAGAACACTGAAGCTTTCTTT

j_gene: TRBJ2-5
v_gene: TRBV12-5
d_gene: .
abundance: .
CDR3aa: CASGFGETQYF
CDR3nt: TGTGCTAGTGGTTTCGGTGAGACCCAGTACTTC

j_gene: TRBJ2-7
v_gene: TRBV7-6
d_gene: .
abundance: .
CDR3aa: CASSLGVRGASIYEQYF
CDR3nt: TGTGCCAGCAGCTTAGGGGTCCGGGGAGCGAGCATCTACGAGCAGTACTTC

j_gene: TRBJ2-7
v_gene: TRBV11-1
d_gene: TRBD1
abundance: .
CDR3aa: CASSFRQGEDEQYF
CDR3nt: TGTGCCAGCAGCTTCCGACAGGGGGAGGACGAGCAGTACTTC

j_gene: TRBJ1-2
v_gene: TRBV7-7
d_gene: .
abundance: .
CDR3aa: CASSQKGQNYGYTF
CDR3nt: TGTGCCAGCAGCCAAAAAGGACAGAACTATGGCTACACCTTC

j_gene: TRBJ1-1
v_gene: TRBV3-1/TRBV3-2
d_gene: .
abundance: .
CDR3aa: CASSHGGNTEAFF
CDR3nt: TGTGCCAGCAGCCACGGGGGGAACACTGAAGCTTTCTTT

j_gene: TRBJ2-3
v_gene: TRBV7-2
d_gene: .
abundance: .
CDR3aa: CASSLWTAADTQYF
CDR3nt: TGTGCCAGCAGCTTGTGGACAGCAGCAGATACGCAGTATTTT

j_gene: TRBJ2-3
v_gene: TRBV7-9
d_gene: TRBD2
abundance: .
CDR3aa: CASSLVLAEGDTQYF
CDR3nt: TGTGCCAGCAGCTTAGTGCTAGCGGAGGGAGATACGCAGTATTTT

j_gene: TRBJ1-5
v_gene: TRBV7-2
d_gene: TRBD1
abundance: once
CDR3aa: CASSLGGGVWAQHF
CDR3nt: TGTGCCAGCAGCTTAGGAGGGGGCGTCTGGGCCCAGCATTTT

j_gene: TRBJ1-1
v_gene: TRBV7-9
d_gene: TRBD1
abundance: .
CDR3aa: CASSPGTGRDTEAFF
CDR3nt: TGTGCCAGCAGCCCCGGGACAGGGAGAGACACTGAAGCTTTCTTT

j_gene: TRBJ1-5
v_gene: TRBV19
d_gene: TRBD1
abundance: once
CDR3aa: CASSLWDRGRSQPQHF
CDR3nt: TGTGCCAGTAGTCTGTGGGACAGGGGAAGAAGTCAGCCCCAGCATTTT

j_gene: TRBJ1-4
v_gene: TRBV2
d_gene: .
abundance: once
CDR3aa: CASCPVQGDNEKLFF
CDR3nt: TGTGCCAGCTGCCCGGTACAGGGTGATAATGAAAAACTGTTTTTT

j_gene: TRBJ1-4
v_gene: TRBV30
d_gene: TRBD1
abundance: .
CDR3aa: CAWVGTDNEKLFF
CDR3nt: TGTGCCTGGGTCGGGACAGATAATGAAAAACTGTTTTTT

j_gene: TRBJ1-1
v_gene: TRBV6-5
d_gene: TRBD1
abundance: .
CDR3aa: CATRGQGSPEAFF
CDR3nt: TGTGCCACGAGGGGACAGGGGTCTCCTGAAGCTTTCTTT

j_gene: TRBJ2-2
v_gene: TRBV5-1
d_gene: .
abundance: .
CDR3aa: CASSLFPRDTGELFF
CDR3nt: TGCGCCAGCAGCCTATTCCCGAGGGACACCGGGGAGCTGTTTTTT

j_gene: TRBJ2-7
v_gene: TRBV9
d_gene: TRBD2
abundance: few
CDR3aa: CASSVGLAWDYEQYF
CDR3nt: TGTGCCAGCAGCGTAGGACTAGCGTGGGACTACGAGCAGTACTTC

j_gene: TRBJ1-4
v_gene: TRBV5-1
d_gene: TRBD1
abundance: once
CDR3aa: CASSLADRGGKLFF
CDR3nt: TGCGCCAGCAGCTTGGCTGACAGGGGAGGGAAACTGTTTTTT

j_gene: TRBJ1-1
v_gene: TRBV19
d_gene: TRBD1
abundance: once
CDR3aa: CASSLRDRGSEAFF
CDR3nt: TGTGCCAGTAGTCTCCGGGACAGGGGTTCTGAAGCTTTCTTT

j_gene: TRBJ1-5
v_gene: TRBV6-5
d_gene: TRBD1
abundance: .
CDR3aa: CASREQGLSNQPQHF
CDR3nt: TGTGCCAGCCGAGAACAGGGGCTTAGCAATCAGCCCCAGCATTTT

j_gene: TRBJ1-5
v_gene: TRBV5-8
d_gene: TRBD1
abundance: once
CDR3aa: CASSPNRGGRNQPQHF
CDR3nt: TGTGCCAGCAGCCCCAACAGGGGGGGACGCAATCAGCCCCAGCATTTT

j_gene: TRBJ1-1
v_gene: TRBV5-1
d_gene: TRBD1
abundance: .
CDR3aa: CASSFLTGGDTEAFF
CDR3nt: TGCGCCAGCAGCTTCCTGACAGGGGGGGACACTGAAGCTTTCTTT

j_gene: TRBJ1-1
v_gene: TRBV2
d_gene: .
abundance: .
CDR3aa: CASSAYRQNTEAFF
CDR3nt: TGTGCCAGCAGTGCTTACAGACAAAACACTGAAGCTTTCTTT

j_gene: TRBJ1-2
v_gene: TRBV2
d_gene: .
abundance: .
CDR3aa: CASSEGGSGYTF
CDR3nt: TGTGCCAGCAGTGAAGGCGGTTCTGGCTACACCTTC

j_gene: TRBJ2-4
v_gene: TRBV7-8
d_gene: TRBD1
abundance: .
CDR3aa: CASSRAGTGGNIQYF
CDR3nt: TGTGCCAGCAGCCGAGCAGGGACAGGGGGAAACATTCAGTACTTC

j_gene: TRBJ1-4
v_gene: TRBV28
d_gene: .
abundance: .
CDR3aa: CASSSEEKLFF
CDR3nt: TGTGCCAGCAGTTCGGAGGAAAAACTGTTTTTT

j_gene: TRBJ2-3
v_gene: TRBV7-3
d_gene: .
abundance: once
CDR3aa: CASSLMQAPTDTQYF
CDR3nt: TGTGCCAGCAGCTTAATGCAAGCCCCCACAGATACGCAGTATTTT

j_gene: TRBJ1-1
v_gene: TRBV4-1
d_gene: .
abundance: once
CDR3aa: CASSRLEGPGAFF
CDR3nt: TGCGCCAGCAGCCGCCTAGAGGGTCCCGGTGCTTTCTTT

j_gene: TRBJ2-7
v_gene: TRBV28
d_gene: .
abundance: .
CDR3aa: CASSLSGFEQYF
CDR3nt: TGTGCCAGCAGTTTATCCGGGTTCGAGCAGTACTTC

j_gene: TRBJ1-2
v_gene: TRBV5-5
d_gene: .
abundance: .
CDR3aa: CASSLMAGDGYTF
CDR3nt: TGTGCCAGCAGCTTGATGGCCGGGGATGGCTACACCTTC

j_gene: TRBJ1-2
v_gene: TRBV5-4
d_gene: .
abundance: .
CDR3aa: CASSLGGLNYGYTF
CDR3nt: TGTGCCAGCAGCTTGGGCGGCCTTAACTATGGCTACACCTTC

j_gene: TRBJ1-2
v_gene: TRBV5-1
d_gene: TRBD1
abundance: .
CDR3aa: CASSPEGQVAYGYTF
CDR3nt: TGCGCCAGCAGCCCCGAGGGACAGGTAGCTTATGGCTACACCTTC

j_gene: TRBJ1-2
v_gene: TRBV5-1
d_gene: .
abundance: few
CDR3aa: CASSLNRLEGYTF
CDR3nt: TGCGCCAGCAGCTTGAACAGGTTGGAGGGCTACACCTTC